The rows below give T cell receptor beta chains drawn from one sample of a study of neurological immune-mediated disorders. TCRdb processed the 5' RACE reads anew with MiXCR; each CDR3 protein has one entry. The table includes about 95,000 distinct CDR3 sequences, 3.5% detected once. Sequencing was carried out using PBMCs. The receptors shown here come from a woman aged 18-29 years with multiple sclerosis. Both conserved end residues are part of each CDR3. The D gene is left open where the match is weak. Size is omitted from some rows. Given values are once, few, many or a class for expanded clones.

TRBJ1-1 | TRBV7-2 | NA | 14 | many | CASSLVPGNTEAFF | TGTGCCAGCAGCTTAGTCCCCGGGAACACTGAAGCTTTCTTT
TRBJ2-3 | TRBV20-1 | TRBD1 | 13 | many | CSASTGSVDTQYF | TGCAGTGCCTCGACAGGGTCGGTAGATACGCAGTATTTT
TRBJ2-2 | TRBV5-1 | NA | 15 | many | CASSWRGGNTGELFF | TGCGCCAGCTCATGGAGGGGCGGGAACACCGGGGAGCTGTTTTTT
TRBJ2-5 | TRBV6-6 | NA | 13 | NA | CASNLLNQETQYF | TGTGCCAGCAACCTACTAAATCAAGAGACCCAGTACTTC
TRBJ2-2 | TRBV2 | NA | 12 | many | CASDVGTGELFF | TGTGCCAGCGATGTCGGGACCGGGGAGCTGTTTTTT
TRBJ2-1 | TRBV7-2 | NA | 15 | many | CASSSDSTPFSEQFF | TGTGCCAGCAGCTCTGACTCCACACCGTTCTCCGAGCAGTTCTTC
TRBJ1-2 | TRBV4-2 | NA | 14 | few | CASSQVHRDYGYTF | TGTGCCAGCAGCCAAGTTCATCGGGACTATGGCTACACCTTC
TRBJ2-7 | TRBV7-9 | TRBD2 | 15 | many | CASSLIAGSSYEQYF | TGTGCCAGCAGCCTCATAGCGGGTTCCTCCTACGAGCAGTACTTC
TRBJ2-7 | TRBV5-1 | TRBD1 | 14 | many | CASSFSGQPYEQYF | TGCGCCAGCAGCTTCTCGGGACAGCCCTACGAGCAGTACTTC
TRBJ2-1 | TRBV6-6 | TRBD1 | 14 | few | CASSSGQGTGEQFF | TGTGCCAGCAGTTCCGGACAGGGGACCGGTGAGCAGTTCTTC
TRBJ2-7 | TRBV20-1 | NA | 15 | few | CSAINPGHVTYEQYF | TGCAGTGCTATCAACCCGGGACATGTCACCTACGAGCAGTACTTC
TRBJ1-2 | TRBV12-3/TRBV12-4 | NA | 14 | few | CASSQWGANYGYTF | TGTGCCAGCAGTCAGTGGGGGGCTAACTATGGCTACACCTTC
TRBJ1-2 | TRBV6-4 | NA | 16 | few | CASSDRDLILEDGYTF | TGTGCCAGCAGTGACAGGGATCTCATTCTAGAGGATGGCTACACCTTC
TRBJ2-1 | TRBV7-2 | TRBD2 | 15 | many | CASSIAGVSYNEQFF | TGTGCCAGCAGCATAGCGGGCGTGTCCTACAATGAGCAGTTCTTC
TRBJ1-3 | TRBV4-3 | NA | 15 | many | CASSQDFSSGNTIYF | TGCGCCAGCAGCCAAGACTTCTCCTCTGGAAACACCATATATTTT
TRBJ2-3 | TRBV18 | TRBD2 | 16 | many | CASSPQLAGSTDTQYF | TGTGCCAGCTCACCACAACTAGCGGGTAGCACAGATACGCAGTATTTT
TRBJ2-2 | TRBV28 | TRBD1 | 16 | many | CASRDQGQGYTGELFF | TGTGCCAGCAGAGACCAGGGACAGGGATACACCGGGGAGCTGTTTTTT
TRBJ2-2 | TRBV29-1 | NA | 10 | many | CSVGSGELFF | TGCAGCGTTGGCTCCGGGGAGCTGTTTTTT
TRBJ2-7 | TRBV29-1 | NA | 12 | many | CSVETRDYEQYF | TGCAGCGTTGAAACTCGAGACTACGAGCAGTACTTC
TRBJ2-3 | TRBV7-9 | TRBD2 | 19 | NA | CASSLGYTSGITYTDTQYF | TGTGCCAGCAGCTTGGGGTACACTAGCGGGATTACTTACACAGATACGCAGTATTTT